Presented here are 20 T cell receptor beta chains from one specimen sequenced in a study of shared clonotypes between healthy human individuals. Here immunoSEQ multiplex PCR was the method, and the copy in TCRdb shows in-frame clones only, minus some. The table lists roughly 2.4 million clones, 95% of them singletons. The sample consisted of naive CD4+ T cells sorted from blood. Subset denoted: CD45RA+ positively selected. These receptors came from a man younger than 35 in good health.

V gene TRBV30 combines with J gene TRBJ1-2, with 11 nucleotides matching TRBD1. Germline V gene data show CDR1 as GTSNPN and CDR2 as SVGIG (reference sequence). The CDR3 is 15 residues long. Trimming at V came to 2 bases and at J to 7 bases, leaving 9 bases not matched to a gene. In DNA form, the CDR3 reads TGTGCCTGGAGTCGCCCAGGACAGGGGGCTAGTGGCTACACCTTC. Protein sequence: CAWSRPGQGASGYTF.

V is TRBV4-1 and J is TRBJ1-4, with D hard to call. The V and J ends lost 1 base and 8 bases respectively, with 20 bases between them. Germline V CDR1 and CDR2: MGHRA, YSYEKL. The CDR3 runs to 17 residues. The CDR3 nucleotides read TGCGCCAGCAGCCAAGCTCTCTCGATCACAGAGGGCGAAAAACTGTTTTTT. It translates to CASSQALSITEGEKLFF.

The chain links TRBV19 to TRBJ2-3, with 7 bases matching TRBD1. J gave up 3 bases and V 8 bases, and 8 bases lay outside the gene matches. The CDR3 consists of 14 residues. The germline gives CDR1 LNHDA, CDR2 SQIVND (reference sequence). CDR3 bases: TGTGCCAGTTGCCACAGGGGCGGAACAGATACGCAGTATTTT. Protein product: CASCHRGGTDTQYF.

This chain links TRBV2 with TRBJ1-1; weak D call: TRBD1 (5 bases). The V end was cut by 0 bases, the J end by 10 bases, with 18 bases between. This CDR3 contains 15 residues. Germline CDR1 reads SNHLY; CDR2 reads FYNNEI. DNA for the CDR3: TGTGCCAGCAGTGAAGCGAGGCAGACAGTTCGTGGAGCTTTCTTT. Protein product: CASSEARQTVRGAFF.

This clone was found once. The chain employs TRBV10-1 and TRBJ2-3, with 8 bases matching TRBD1. Germline CDR1 and CDR2: WNHNN and SYGVQD (reference sequence). CDR3 size: 14 residues. Losses at the gene ends were 3 bases for V and 3 bases for J; bases not matched to a gene: 2. CDR3 in amino acids: CASSDRTGTDTQYF. The CDR3 DNA reads TGCGCCAGCAGTGATAGGACAGGGACAGATACGCAGTATTTT.

The chain has TRBV11-2 and TRBJ2-7; 10 bases line up with TRBD2. Germline values: CDR1 SGHAT, CDR2 FQNNGV. The V segment lost 0 bases and the J segment 1 base; nucleotides outside the gene matches: 9. The CDR3 loop spans 18 amino acids. The CDR3 nucleotides are TGTGCCAGCAGCTTAGATAGTCTAGCGGGAGCATGGTCCTACGAGCAGTACTTC. It specifies CASSLDSLAGAWSYEQYF.

The rearrangement uses TRBV18 and TRBJ1-6; D is unresolved. The germline gives CDR1 KGHSH, CDR2 LQKENI. This CDR3 is 16 amino acids long. Trimming shortened V by 3 bases and J by 3 bases, and 12 bases separated the two germline ends. CDR3: CASSPPRAHYNSPLHF. The CDR3 DNA is TGTGCCAGCTCACCGCCGCGGGCTCACTATAATTCACCCCTCCACTTT.

The V call is TRBV6-5, the J call TRBJ2-4; D might be TRBD2 (5 bases). Trimming took off 5 bases at V and 0 bases at J, with 11 bases between the two ends. Per germline, CDR1 MNHEY and CDR2 SVGAGI. This CDR3 has 15 residues. CDR3 DNA: TGTGCCAGCAGTCCGGGCGGACTAGCCAAAAACATTCAGTACTTC. Translated: CASSPGGLAKNIQYF.

About this clone: The same CDR3 also results from other DNA sequences found in this sample. The chain recombines TRBV10-3 with TRBJ1-2; TRBD1 matches at 10 bases. Germline V lookup: CDR1 ENHRY, CDR2 SYGVKD. This CDR3 contains 12 residues. Trimming took 6 bases from V and 8 from J; bases not matched to a gene: 3. The CDR3, as DNA: TGTGCCATCAGGGGACAGGGGAGCGGCTACACCTTC. Translation gives CAIRGQGSGYTF.

The chain combines TRBV10-2 with TRBJ1-1; 7 bases agree with TRBD1. Germline V gene sequence: CDR1 WSHSY, CDR2 SAAADI. The CDR3 contains 14 residues. After removal of 2 bases from V and 1 base from J, the junction contained 1 base not matched to a gene. Here the CDR3 DNA reads TGCGCCAGCAGTGAGAGACAGGGGAACACTGAAGCTTTCTTT. It codes for CASSERQGNTEAFF.

This chain uses TRBV6-6 with TRBJ2-3, with a possible D match to TRBD2 (5 bases). This CDR3 is built from 15 residues. The germline CDR1 and CDR2 sequences are MNHNY and SVGAGI (reference sequence). Trimming stripped 5 bases from V and 1 base from J, with 13 bases between. CDR3 region: CASSPRTQGTDTQYF. The CDR3 DNA is TGTGCCAGCAGTCCCCGGACTCAAGGCACAGATACGCAGTATTTT.

The rearrangement joins TRBV6-5 to TRBJ2-1, with 12 bases that match TRBD2. The trim removed 7 bases at V and 5 bases at J, leaving 6 bases unmatched. The V gene's germline CDR1 is MNHEY and CDR2 SVGAGI. The CDR3 has 15 residues. The CDR3 DNA sequence: TGTGCCAGCAAGCTAGCGGGAGGGCCCCACAATGAGCAGTTCTTC. It codes for CASKLAGGPHNEQFF.

Of note for this clone: The sample contains more than one DNA sequence encoding this CDR3. This sequence joins TRBV5-1 and TRBJ1-3; the match to TRBD1 covers 8 bases. V gave up 4 bases and J gave up 8 bases; unmatched junction bases: 8. The CDR3 loop spans 14 amino acids. CDR1 and CDR2 from the germline V gene are SGHRS and YFSETQ. The DNA of the CDR3 is TGCGCCAGCAGCCCAGGACAGGGACCAGACACCATATATTTT. It specifies CASSPGQGPDTIYF.

V and J are TRBV10-3 and TRBJ1-1; no clear D. The CDR3 consists of 15 residues. CDR1 ENHRY and CDR2 SYGVKD come from the germline V gene. The V end was cut by 3 bases, the J end by 2 bases, with 13 bases between. The CDR3 loop is CAISDSRAGNTEAFF. CDR3 nucleotide sequence: TGTGCCATCAGTGACTCGCGTGCGGGCAACACTGAAGCTTTCTTT.

This clone was seen once. The J gene is TRBJ1-3, the V gene TRBV5-6; tentatively, D is TRBD1 (5 bases). The CDR3 sequence is 16 residues long. CDR1 and CDR2 from the germline V gene are SGHDT and YYEEEE. Deletions cut 0 bases from V and 4 bases from J, with 14 bases between. CDR3 sequence reads: CASSLGQFFPGNTIYF. The CDR3 nucleotides read TGTGCCAGCAGCTTGGGACAGTTTTTTCCCGGAAACACCATATATTTT.

The chain joins TRBV2 to TRBJ2-1; TRBD1 matches 11 bases. Trimming took 11 bases from V and 1 from J; bases not matched to a gene: 7. In germline, CDR1 is SNHLY, CDR2 FYNNEI. The CDR3 covers 15 residues. In nucleotides, the CDR3 is TGTGCCGGACAGGGGGCCTCTTATTCCTACAATGAGCAGTTCTTC. This translates into CAGQGASYSYNEQFF.

This clone occurred a few times. This chain links TRBV30 with TRBJ1-4; D unclear. Germline CDR1 is GTSNPN and CDR2 is SVGIG (reference sequence). CDR3 length: 15 residues. The V gene lost 0 bases and the J gene lost 8 bases, with 16 bases spanning the gap. CDR3 bases: TGTGCCTGGAGTGTAATGGCTGTGAAAGGAGAAAAACTGTTTTTT. Protein: CAWSVMAVKGEKLFF.

This chain connects TRBV2 to TRBJ2-6; D gene uncertain. The CDR3 runs 15 residues. V was shortened by 4 bases and J by 4 bases, with 11 bases between the two germline ends. Germline CDR1 and CDR2: SNHLY and FYNNEI. CDR3 in DNA: TGTGCCAGCAGTGGGGCCCTGTGGGGGGCCAACGTCCTGACTTTC. Its translation is CASSGALWGANVLTF.

The rearrangement uses TRBV5-4 and TRBJ2-1; 7 bases match TRBD1. The CDR3 is 16 residues long. Germline-derived CDR1 and CDR2 are SGHNT and YYREEE (reference sequence). J gave up 0 bases and V 3 bases, and 6 bases lay outside the gene matches. The CDR3 DNA sequence: TGTGCCAGCAGCTCCCCGACAGGGCACTCCTACAATGAGCAGTTCTTC. Translation gives CASSSPTGHSYNEQFF.

The CDR3 protein is CASSLVTGTGAFPLHF. The CDR3 DNA reads as TGCGCCAGCAGCTTGGTAACCGGGACAGGGGCCTTCCCCCTCCACTTT. This rearrangement joins TRBV5-1 to TRBJ1-6; TRBD1 aligns across 10 bases. V lost 0 bases to trimming and J lost 13 bases; unmatched junction nucleotides: 10. From germline, CDR1 is SGHRS and CDR2 YFSETQ. The CDR3 extends over 16 amino acids.